The source of this TCR beta chain is a study of blood T cell repertoires in COVID-19. Study context: The United States, Italy and Spain were the sources of the acute and convalescent COVID-19 samples. Sample material is recorded as cDNA or gDNA derived from T cells, B-cell-depleted T cells, or PBMCs.

Living in 24 US areas, the participants were between roughly 18 and 90 years of age. Symptom resolution, clearance, or two negative PCRs marked the recovered donors of Cohort 3. Germline V gives CDR1 MGHRA, CDR2 YSYEKL. With V trimmed by 1 base and J by 7 bases, 10 bases remained unmatched. The CDR3 is 16 amino acids. TCRdb's copy holds only in-frame clones and misses some; the assay was immunoSEQ multiplex PCR. The sample has under 200,000 clones; about nine tenths are singletons. In regard to this clone: The same CDR3 is also encoded by other DNA sequences in this sample.

The sequencing input was PBMCs or T cells enriched from blood (not recorded which). The origin of this receptor is a woman aged 18-30 years who had recovered from COVID-19. V and J are TRBV4-1 and TRBJ2-7, with TRBD2 matching 10 bases. The CDR3: CASSQAGLAGVGEQYF. The CDR3 DNA reads as TGCGCCAGCAGCCAAGCGGGCCTAGCGGGAGTGGGGGAGCAGTACTTC.